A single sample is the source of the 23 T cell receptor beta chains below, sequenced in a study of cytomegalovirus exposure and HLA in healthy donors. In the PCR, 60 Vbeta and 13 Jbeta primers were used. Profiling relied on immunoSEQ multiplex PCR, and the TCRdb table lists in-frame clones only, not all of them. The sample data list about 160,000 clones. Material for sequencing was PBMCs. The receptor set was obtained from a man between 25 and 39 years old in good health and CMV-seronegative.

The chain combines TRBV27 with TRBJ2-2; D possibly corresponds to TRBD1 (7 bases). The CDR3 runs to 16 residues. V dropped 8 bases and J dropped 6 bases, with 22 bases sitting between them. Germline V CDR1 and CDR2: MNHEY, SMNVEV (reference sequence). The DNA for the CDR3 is TGTGCCAGCGGAATCGAAGCAGGGGGGCCTTCCGGGGAGCTGTTTTTT. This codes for CASGIEAGGPSGELFF.

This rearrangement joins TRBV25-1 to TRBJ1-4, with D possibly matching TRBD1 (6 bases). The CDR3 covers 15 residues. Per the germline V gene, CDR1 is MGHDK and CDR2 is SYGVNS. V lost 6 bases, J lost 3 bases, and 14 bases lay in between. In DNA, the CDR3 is TGTGCCAGCAGGCATACAGGGATGGCTAATGAAAAACTGTTTTTT. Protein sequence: CASRHTGMANEKLFF.

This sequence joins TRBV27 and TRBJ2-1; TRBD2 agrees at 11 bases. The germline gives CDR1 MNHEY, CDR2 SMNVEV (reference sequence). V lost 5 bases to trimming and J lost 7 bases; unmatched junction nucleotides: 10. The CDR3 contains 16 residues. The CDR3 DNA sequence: TGTGCCAGCAGTCTGTTAGCGGGAGGGCCTTTTAATGAGCAGTTCTTC. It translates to CASSLLAGGPFNEQFF.

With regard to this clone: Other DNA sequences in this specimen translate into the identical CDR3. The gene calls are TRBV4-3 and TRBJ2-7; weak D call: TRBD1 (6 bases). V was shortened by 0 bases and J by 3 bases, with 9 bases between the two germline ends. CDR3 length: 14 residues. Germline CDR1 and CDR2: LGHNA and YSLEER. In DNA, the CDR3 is TGCGCCAGCAGCCAAGAGAGGGGGAGCTACGAGCAGTACTTC. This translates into CASSQERGSYEQYF.

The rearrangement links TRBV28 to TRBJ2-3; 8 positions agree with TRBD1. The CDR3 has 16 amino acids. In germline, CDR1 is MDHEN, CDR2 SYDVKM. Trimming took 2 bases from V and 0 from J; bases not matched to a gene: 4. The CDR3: CASSLVQGASTDTQYF. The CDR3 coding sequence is TGTGCCAGCAGTTTAGTTCAGGGGGCTAGCACAGATACGCAGTATTTT.

The CDR3 here is CASSRTSGRGTGELFF. CDR3 nucleotides: TGCGCCAGCAGCCGTACTAGCGGGAGAGGGACCGGGGAGCTGTTTTTT. V is TRBV5-1 and J is TRBJ2-2, with 11 nucleotides matching TRBD2. V shed 4 bases, J shed 5 bases, and the junction held 7 bases outside the gene matches. There are 16 residues in the CDR3. Germline CDR1 reads SGHRS; CDR2 reads YFSETQ.

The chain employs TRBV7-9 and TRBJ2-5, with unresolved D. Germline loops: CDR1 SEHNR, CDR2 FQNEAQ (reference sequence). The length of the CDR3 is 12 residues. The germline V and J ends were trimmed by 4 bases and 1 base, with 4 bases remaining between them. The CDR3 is CASSSSQETQYF. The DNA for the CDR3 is TGTGCCAGCAGCTCATCCCAAGAGACCCAGTACTTC.

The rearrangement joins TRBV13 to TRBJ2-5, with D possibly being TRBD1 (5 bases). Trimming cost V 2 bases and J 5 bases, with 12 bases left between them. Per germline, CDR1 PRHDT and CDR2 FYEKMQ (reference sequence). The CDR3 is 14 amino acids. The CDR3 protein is CASSLISGLETQYF. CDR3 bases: TGTGCCAGCAGCTTAATTTCAGGGCTTGAGACCCAGTACTTC. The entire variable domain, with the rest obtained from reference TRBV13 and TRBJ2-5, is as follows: AAGVIQSPRHLIKEKRETATLKCYPIPRHDTVYWYQQGPGQDPQFLISFYEKMQSDKGSIPDRFSAQQFSDYHSELNMSSLELGDSALYFCASSLISGLETQYFGPGTRLLVL.

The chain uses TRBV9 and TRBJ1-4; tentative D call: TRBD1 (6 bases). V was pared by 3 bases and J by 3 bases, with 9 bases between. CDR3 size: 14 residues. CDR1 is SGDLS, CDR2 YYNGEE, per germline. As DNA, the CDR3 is TGTGCCAGCAGCGAAGGACAGTCTAATGAAAAACTGTTTTTT. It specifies CASSEGQSNEKLFF.

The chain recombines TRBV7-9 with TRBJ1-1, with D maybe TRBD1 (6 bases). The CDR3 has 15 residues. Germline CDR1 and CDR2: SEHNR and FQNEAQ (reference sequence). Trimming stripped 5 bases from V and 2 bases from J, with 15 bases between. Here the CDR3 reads CASSPEDSFNTEAFF. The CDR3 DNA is TGTGCCAGCAGCCCGGAGGACAGTTTTAACACTGAAGCTTTCTTT.

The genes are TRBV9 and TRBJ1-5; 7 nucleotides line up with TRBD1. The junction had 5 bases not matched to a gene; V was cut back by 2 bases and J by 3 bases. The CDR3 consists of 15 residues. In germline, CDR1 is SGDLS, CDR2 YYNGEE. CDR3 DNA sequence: TGTGCCAGCAGCGTCGGGACAGACATCAATCAGCCCCAGCATTTT. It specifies CASSVGTDINQPQHF.

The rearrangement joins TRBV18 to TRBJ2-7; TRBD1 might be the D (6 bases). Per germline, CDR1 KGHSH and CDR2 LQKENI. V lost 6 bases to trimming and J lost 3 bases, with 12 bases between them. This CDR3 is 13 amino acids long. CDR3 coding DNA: TGTGCCAGCTCCCCCGCAGGGGACTACGAGCAGTACTTC. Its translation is CASSPAGDYEQYF. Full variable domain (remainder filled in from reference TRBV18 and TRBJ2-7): NAGVMQNPRHLVRRRGQEARLRCSPMKGHSHVYWYRQLPEEGLKFMVYLQKENIIDESGMPKERFSAEFPKEGPSILRIQQVVRGDSAAYFCASSPAGDYEQYFGPGTRLTVT.

The CDR3 sequence is CASRTQGAFTGELFF. CDR3 coding DNA: TGCGCCAGCAGAACACAGGGGGCCTTCACCGGGGAGCTGTTTTTT. The rearrangement joins TRBV10-2 to TRBJ2-2; the match to TRBD1 covers 9 bases. Germline lookup yields CDR1 WSHSY and CDR2 SAAADI. The CDR3 is made up of 15 amino acids. V lost 6 bases to trimming and J lost 4 bases; unmatched junction nucleotides: 6.

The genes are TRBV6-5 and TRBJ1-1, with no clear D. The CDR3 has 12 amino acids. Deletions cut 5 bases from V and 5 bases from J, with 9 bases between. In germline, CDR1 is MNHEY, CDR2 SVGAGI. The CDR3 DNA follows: TGTGCCAGCAGTAGAGACATTACTGAAGCTTTCTTT. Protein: CASSRDITEAFF.

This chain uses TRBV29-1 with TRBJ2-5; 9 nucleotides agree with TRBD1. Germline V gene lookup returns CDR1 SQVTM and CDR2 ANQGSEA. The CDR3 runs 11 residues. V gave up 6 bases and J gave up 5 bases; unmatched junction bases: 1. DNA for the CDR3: TGCAGCGTGACAGGGGGGGAGACCCAGTACTTC. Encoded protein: CSVTGGETQYF. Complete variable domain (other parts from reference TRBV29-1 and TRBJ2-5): SAVISQKPSRDICQRGTSLTIQCQVDSQVTMMFWYRQQPGQSLTLIATANQGSEATYESGFVIDKFPISRPNLTFSTLTVSNMSPEDSSIYLCSVTGGETQYFGPGTRLLVL.

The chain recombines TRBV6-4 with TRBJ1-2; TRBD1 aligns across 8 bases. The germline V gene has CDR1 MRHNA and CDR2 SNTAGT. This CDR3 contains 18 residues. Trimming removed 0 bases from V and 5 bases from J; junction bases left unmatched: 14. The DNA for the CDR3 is TGTGCCAGCAGTGACTCGAGCCCGGGACAGGCTTCGCCTTATGGCTACACCTTC. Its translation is CASSDSSPGQASPYGYTF.

CDR3 in DNA: TGTGCCACCAGCCCCGGACGGGATAGCAATCAGCCCCAGCATTTT. Its protein is CATSPGRDSNQPQHF. The chain joins TRBV15 to TRBJ1-5; D unclear. Trimming left V 5 bases short and J 0 bases short, with 11 bases between. The CDR3 extends over 15 amino acids. Germline V gene data show CDR1 as LNHNV and CDR2 as YYDKDF (reference sequence).

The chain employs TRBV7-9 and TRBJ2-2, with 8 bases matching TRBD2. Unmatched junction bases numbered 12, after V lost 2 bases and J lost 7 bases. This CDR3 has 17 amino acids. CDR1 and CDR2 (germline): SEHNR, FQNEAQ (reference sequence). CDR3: CASSLLGLAGVHGELFF. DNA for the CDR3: TGTGCCAGCAGCTTACTGGGTCTAGCGGGTGTGCACGGGGAGCTGTTTTTT.

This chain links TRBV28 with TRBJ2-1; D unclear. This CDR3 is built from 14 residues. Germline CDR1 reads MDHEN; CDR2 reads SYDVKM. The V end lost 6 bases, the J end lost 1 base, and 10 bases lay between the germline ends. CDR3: CASSLDRSYNEQFF. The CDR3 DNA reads TGTGCCAGCAGCCTAGATCGGTCCTACAATGAGCAGTTCTTC. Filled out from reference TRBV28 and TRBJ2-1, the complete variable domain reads DVKVTQSSRYLVKRTGEKVFLECVQDMDHENMFWYRQDPGLGLRLIYFSYDVKMKEKGDIPEGYSVSREKKERFSLILESASTNQTSMYLCASSLDRSYNEQFFGPGTRLTVL.

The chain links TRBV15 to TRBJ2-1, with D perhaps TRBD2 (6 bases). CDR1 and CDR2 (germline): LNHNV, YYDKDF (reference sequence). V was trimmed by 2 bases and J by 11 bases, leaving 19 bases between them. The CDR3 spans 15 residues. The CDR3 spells CATSRKGVLAPKQFF. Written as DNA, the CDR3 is TGTGCCACCAGCAGAAAAGGGGTACTAGCACCAAAGCAGTTCTTC.

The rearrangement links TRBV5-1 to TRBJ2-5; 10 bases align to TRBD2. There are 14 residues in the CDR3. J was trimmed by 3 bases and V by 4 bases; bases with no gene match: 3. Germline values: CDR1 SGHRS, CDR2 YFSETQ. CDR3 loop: CASSPGLAEETQYF. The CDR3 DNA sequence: TGCGCCAGCAGCCCTGGACTAGCGGAAGAGACCCAGTACTTC.

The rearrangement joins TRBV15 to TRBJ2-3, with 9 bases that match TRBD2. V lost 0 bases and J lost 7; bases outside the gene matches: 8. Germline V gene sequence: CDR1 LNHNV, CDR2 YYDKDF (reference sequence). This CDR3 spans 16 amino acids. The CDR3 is CATSRDLAGGPHTQYF. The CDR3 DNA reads TGTGCCACCAGCAGAGATCTGGCGGGAGGGCCACATACGCAGTATTTT.

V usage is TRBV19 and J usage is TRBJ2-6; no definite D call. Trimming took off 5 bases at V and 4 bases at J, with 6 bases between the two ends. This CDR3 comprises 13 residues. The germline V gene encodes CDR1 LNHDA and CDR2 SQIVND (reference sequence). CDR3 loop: CASSGQGANVLTF. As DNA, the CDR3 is TGTGCCAGTAGTGGGCAGGGGGCCAACGTCCTGACTTTC.